This T cell receptor (beta chain) came from a study of T cell responses to AZD1222 COVID-19 vaccine. Overall study context: Second-dose groups at about 4 or about 12 weeks were pooled.

Here immunoSEQ multiplex PCR was the method, and the copy in TCRdb shows in-frame clones only, minus some. The sample carries about 54,000 clones, about 86% recorded once. From germline, CDR1 is SGHRS and CDR2 YFSETQ. V lost 4 bases to trimming and J lost 6 bases; unmatched junction nucleotides: 6. This CDR3 spans 15 amino acids. Study conclusions and caveats: Spike was spanned by vaccine-associated CD4 TCRs, with dominance at 160-218 and 743-854. Only a handful of AZD1222 recipients tested seropositive at baseline.

As concerns this clone: Its specificity is unknown.

The receptor was derived from an adult in good health. Here the sequenced sample was peripheral blood, taken on day 0 of AZD1222 vaccination. The rearrangement uses TRBV5-1 and TRBJ2-1; 11 bases are shared with TRBD1. CDR3 nucleotide sequence: TGCGCCAGCAGCGGTACCGGGACAGGGGGCAATGAGCAGTTCTTC. Residues: CASSGTGTGGNEQFF.